The clone carrying this T cell receptor (beta chain) was observed a few times. TCRdb reprocessed the 5' RACE reads with MiXCR, giving one entry per CDR3 protein. There are approximately 300,000 distinct CDR3 sequences in the sample; 10% to 15% occur only once, and 0.4% to 0.55% lies in the top ten. This specimen belongs to a study of T cells after yellow fever vaccination. The germline gives CDR1 MNHEY, CDR2 SVGAGI. V lost 2 bases and J 4 bases, leaving 14 bases between the germline ends. This CDR3 contains 15 residues. Sequenced here: CD4+ T cells sorted from PBMCs, sampled 45 days after the yellow fever booster vaccination. This clonotype was sampled from a man aged 25-45 years who received the YFV17D yellow fever vaccine. The chain combines TRBV6-5 with TRBJ2-5; a weak D match, TRBD2 (5 bases). DNA for the CDR3: TGTGCCAGCAGTTACCGGTCGACTAACCCAGAGACCCAGTACTTC. It specifies CASSYRSTNPETQYF.